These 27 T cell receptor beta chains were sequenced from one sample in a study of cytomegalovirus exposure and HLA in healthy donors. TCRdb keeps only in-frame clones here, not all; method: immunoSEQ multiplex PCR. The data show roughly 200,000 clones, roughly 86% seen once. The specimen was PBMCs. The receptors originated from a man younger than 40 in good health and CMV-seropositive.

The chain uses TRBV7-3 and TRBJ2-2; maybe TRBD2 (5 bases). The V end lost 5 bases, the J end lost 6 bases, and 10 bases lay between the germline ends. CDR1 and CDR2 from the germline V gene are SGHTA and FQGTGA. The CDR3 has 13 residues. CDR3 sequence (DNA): TGTGCCAGCAGCCTGACTACTTCCGGGGAGCTGTTTTTT. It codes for CASSLTTSGELFF.

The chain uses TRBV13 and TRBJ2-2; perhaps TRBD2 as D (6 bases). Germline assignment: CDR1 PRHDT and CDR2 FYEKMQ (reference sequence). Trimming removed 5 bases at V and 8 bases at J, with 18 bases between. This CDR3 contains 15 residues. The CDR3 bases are TGTGCCAGCAGCGCGATATCAGGGAGGTCGGGGGAGCTGTTTTTT. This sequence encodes CASSAISGRSGELFF. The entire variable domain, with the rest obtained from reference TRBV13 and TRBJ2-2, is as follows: AAGVIQSPRHLIKEKRETATLKCYPIPRHDTVYWYQQGPGQDPQFLISFYEKMQSDKGSIPDRFSAQQFSDYHSELNMSSLELGDSALYFCASSAISGRSGELFFGEGSRLTVL.

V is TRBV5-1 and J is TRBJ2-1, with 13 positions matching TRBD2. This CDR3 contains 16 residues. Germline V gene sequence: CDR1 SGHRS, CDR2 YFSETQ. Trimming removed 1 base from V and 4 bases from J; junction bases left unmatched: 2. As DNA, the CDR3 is TGCGCCAGCAGCTTGACTAGCGGGGGGGAATACAATGAGCAGTTCTTC. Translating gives CASSLTSGGEYNEQFF.

This CDR3 reads CASSPQRTNTEAFF. As DNA, the CDR3 is TGCGCCAGCAGTCCACAGAGGACAAACACTGAAGCTTTCTTT. This rearrangement joins TRBV5-1 to TRBJ1-1; tentative D call: TRBD1 (5 bases). Germline CDR1 is SGHRS and CDR2 is YFSETQ. The CDR3 is made up of 14 amino acids. Trimming left V 5 bases short and J 2 bases short, with 13 bases between.

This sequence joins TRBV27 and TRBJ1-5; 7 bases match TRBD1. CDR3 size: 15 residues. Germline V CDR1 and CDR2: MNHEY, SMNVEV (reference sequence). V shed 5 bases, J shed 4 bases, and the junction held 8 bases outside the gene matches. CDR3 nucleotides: TGTGCCAGCAGTGACAGGGCGATTGGGAATCAGCCCCAGCATTTT. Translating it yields CASSDRAIGNQPQHF.

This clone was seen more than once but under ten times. The CDR3 protein is CASSPIGQFLGYTF. As DNA, the CDR3 is TGTGCCAGCAGTCCCATCGGACAGTTTCTTGGCTACACCTTC. The chain couples TRBV25-1 to TRBJ1-2; TRBD1 might be the D (6 bases). Germline V CDR1 and CDR2: MGHDK, SYGVNS. Trimming took 5 bases from V and 7 from J, leaving 17 bases between them. CDR3 size: 14 residues.

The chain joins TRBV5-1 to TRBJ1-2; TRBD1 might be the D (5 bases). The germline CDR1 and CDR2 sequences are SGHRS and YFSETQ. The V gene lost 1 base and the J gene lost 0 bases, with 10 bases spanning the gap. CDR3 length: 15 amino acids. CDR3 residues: CASSLRAGTNYGYTF. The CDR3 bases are TGCGCCAGCAGCTTGAGGGCAGGGACTAACTATGGCTACACCTTC.

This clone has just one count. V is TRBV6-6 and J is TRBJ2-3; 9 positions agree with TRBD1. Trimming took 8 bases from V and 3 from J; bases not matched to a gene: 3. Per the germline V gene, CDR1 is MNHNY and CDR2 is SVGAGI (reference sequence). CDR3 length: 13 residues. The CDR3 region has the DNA TGTGCCAGCCACAGGGGGCTAACAGATACGCAGTATTTT. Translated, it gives CASHRGLTDTQYF.

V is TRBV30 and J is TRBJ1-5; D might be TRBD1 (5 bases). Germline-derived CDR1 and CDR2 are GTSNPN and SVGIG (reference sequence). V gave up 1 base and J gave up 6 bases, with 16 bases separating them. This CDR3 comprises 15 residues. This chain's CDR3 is CAWSGGSGGGQPQHF. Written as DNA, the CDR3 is TGTGCCTGGAGTGGAGGCTCGGGGGGGGGTCAGCCCCAGCATTTT.

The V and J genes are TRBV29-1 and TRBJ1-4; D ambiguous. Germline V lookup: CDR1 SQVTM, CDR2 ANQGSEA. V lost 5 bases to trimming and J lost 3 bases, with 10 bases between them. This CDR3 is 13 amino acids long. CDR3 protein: CSVSGRPNEKLFF. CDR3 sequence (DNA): TGCAGCGTTTCGGGGAGGCCTAATGAAAAACTGTTTTTT.

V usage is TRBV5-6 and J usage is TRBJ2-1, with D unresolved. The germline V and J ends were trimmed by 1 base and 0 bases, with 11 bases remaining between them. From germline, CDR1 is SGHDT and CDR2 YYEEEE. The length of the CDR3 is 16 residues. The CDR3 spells CASSLSPIVSYNEQFF. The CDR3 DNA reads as TGTGCCAGCAGCTTGTCCCCCATAGTCTCCTACAATGAGCAGTTCTTC.

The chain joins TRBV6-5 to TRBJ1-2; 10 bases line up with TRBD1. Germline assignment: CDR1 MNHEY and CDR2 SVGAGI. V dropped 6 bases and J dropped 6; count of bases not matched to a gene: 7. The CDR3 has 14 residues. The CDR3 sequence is CASSLVDRGHGYTF. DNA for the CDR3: TGTGCCAGCAGCCTAGTTGACAGGGGGCATGGCTACACCTTC.

CDR3 sequence reads: CASSQVANPSYEQYF. CDR3 DNA sequence: TGCGCCAGCAGCCAAGTGGCCAACCCCTCCTACGAGCAGTACTTC. The chain links TRBV4-3 to TRBJ2-7; the D is unclear. Between the trimmed V and J ends, which lost 1 base and 0 bases, there was a span of 10 bases. The CDR3 runs 15 residues. Germline V CDR1 and CDR2: LGHNA, YSLEER.

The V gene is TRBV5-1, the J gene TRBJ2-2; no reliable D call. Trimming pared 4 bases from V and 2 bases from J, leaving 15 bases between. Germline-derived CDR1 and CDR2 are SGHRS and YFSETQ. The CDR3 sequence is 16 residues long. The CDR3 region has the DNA TGCGCCAGCAGCCTCGAGGTGGGGTCTAACACCGGGGAGCTGTTTTTT. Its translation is CASSLEVGSNTGELFF.

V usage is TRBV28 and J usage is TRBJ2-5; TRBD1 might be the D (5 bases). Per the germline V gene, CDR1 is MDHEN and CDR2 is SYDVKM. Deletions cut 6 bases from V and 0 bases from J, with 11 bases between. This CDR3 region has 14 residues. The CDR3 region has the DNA TGTGCCAGCAGCCCACAGGTGGACCAAGAGACCCAGTACTTC. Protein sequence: CASSPQVDQETQYF.

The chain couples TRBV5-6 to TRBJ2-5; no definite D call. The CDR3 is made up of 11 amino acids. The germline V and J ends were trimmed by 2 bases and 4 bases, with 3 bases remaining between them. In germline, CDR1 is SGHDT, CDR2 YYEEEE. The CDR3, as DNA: TGTGCCAGCAGCTTAATAGAGACCCAGTACTTC. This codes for CASSLIETQYF.

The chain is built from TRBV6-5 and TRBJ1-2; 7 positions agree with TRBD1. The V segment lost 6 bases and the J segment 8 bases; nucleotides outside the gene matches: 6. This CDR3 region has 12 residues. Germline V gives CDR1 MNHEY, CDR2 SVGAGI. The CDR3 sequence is CASRVTGAGYTF. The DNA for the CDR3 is TGTGCCAGCAGGGTCACAGGGGCAGGCTACACCTTC.

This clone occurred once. The CDR3 coding sequence is TGTGCCAGTAGATACAGGGAGAGCTCCTATAATTCACCCCTCCACTTT. It encodes CASRYRESSYNSPLHF. The chain couples TRBV19 to TRBJ1-6; D possibly corresponds to TRBD1 (6 bases). CDR3 length equals 16 residues. Germline CDR1 reads LNHDA; CDR2 reads SQIVND (reference sequence). Trimming left V 6 bases short and J 0 bases short, with 12 bases between.

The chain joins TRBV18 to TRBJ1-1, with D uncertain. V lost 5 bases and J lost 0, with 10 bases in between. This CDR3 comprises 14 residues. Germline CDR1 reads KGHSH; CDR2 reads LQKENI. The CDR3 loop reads CASSRSSMNTEAFF. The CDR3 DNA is TGTGCCAGCTCAAGGAGCTCTATGAACACTGAAGCTTTCTTT. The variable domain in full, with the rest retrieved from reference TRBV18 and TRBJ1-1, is NAGVMQNPRHLVRRRGQEARLRCSPMKGHSHVYWYRQLPEEGLKFMVYLQKENIIDESGMPKERFSAEFPKEGPSILRIQQVVRGDSAAYFCASSRSSMNTEAFFGQGTRLTVV.

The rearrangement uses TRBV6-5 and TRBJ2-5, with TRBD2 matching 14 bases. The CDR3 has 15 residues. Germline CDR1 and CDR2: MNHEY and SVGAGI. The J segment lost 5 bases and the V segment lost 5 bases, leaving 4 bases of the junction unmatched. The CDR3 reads CASSTGLAGVETQYF. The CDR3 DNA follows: TGTGCCAGCAGTACGGGACTAGCGGGAGTTGAGACCCAGTACTTC.

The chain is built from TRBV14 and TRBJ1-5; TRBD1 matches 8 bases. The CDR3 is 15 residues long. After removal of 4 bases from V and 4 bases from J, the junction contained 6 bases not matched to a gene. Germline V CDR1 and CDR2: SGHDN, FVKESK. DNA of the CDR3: TGTGCCAGCAGCCCAGGAGGACAGGGAAATCAGCCCCAGCATTTT. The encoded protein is CASSPGGQGNQPQHF.

CDR3 in amino acids: CASREGGRTDTQYF. The CDR3 DNA reads as TGTGCCAGCAGGGAGGGAGGGCGCACAGATACGCAGTATTTT. The V and J genes are TRBV6-5 and TRBJ2-3; 7 bases line up with TRBD2. The CDR3 is 14 residues long. Germline V gene data show CDR1 as MNHEY and CDR2 as SVGAGI. V lost 6 bases and J lost 1; bases outside the gene matches: 4.

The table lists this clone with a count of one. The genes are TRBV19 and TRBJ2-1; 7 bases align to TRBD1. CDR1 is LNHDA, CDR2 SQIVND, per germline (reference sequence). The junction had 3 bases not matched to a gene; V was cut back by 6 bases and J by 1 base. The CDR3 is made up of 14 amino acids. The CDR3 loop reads CASRDRISYNEQFF. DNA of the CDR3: TGTGCCAGTAGGGACAGGATTTCCTACAATGAGCAGTTCTTC.

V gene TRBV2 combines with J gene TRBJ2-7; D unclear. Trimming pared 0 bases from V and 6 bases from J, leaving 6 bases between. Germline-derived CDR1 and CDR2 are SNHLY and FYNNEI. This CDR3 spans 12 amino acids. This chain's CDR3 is CASSEALREQYF. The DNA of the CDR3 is TGTGCCAGCAGTGAAGCGCTTCGCGAGCAGTACTTC.

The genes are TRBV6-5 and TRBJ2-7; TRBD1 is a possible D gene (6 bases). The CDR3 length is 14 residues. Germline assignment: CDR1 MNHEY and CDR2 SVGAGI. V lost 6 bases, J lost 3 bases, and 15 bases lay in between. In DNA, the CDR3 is TGTGCCAGCAGGGGTCCGGGACAATACTACGAGCAGTACTTC. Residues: CASRGPGQYYEQYF.

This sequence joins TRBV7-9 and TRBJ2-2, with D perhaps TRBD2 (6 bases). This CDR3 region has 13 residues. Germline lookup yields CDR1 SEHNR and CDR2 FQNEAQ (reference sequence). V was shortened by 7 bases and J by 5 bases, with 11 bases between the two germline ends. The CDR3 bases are TGTGCCAGCACTGCCGGAGGGACCGGGGAGCTGTTTTTT. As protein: CASTAGGTGELFF.

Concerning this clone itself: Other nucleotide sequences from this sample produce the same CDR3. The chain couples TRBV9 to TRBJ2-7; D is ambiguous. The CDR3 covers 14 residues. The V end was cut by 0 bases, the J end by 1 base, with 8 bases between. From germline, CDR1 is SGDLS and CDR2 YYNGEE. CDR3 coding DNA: TGTGCCAGCAGCGTAGGCTCAGGATCCTACGAGCAGTACTTC. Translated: CASSVGSGSYEQYF.